The source of this TCR beta chain is a study of shared clonotypes between healthy human individuals. Study background: The plates for each donor numbered three CD4 naive, three CD4 memory, two CD8 naive and one CD8 memory.

A single count supports this clone. Sorted-subset replicate PCRs used about 200 ng DNA, some 33,000 T cell genomes. Authors' methods: From ImmunoSEQ came sequences covering only the junction and carrying no quality scores, so filtering differed. Assay: immunoSEQ multiplex PCR; the TCRdb copy retains only in-frame clones and omits some. That table furnishes V, J and clone size, whereas the DNA furnished D and trimming. The table includes millions of clones, 90% to 95% detected once. The TCR comes from a man aged 18 to 30 in good health. The sample was naive CD4+ T cells sorted from blood. Documented subset: CD45RA+ positively selected.

In nucleotides, the CDR3 is TGTGCCAGCAGCCAAGTGTCCGGGGGCGTCTATGGCTACACCTTC. Amino acid sequence: CASSQVSGGVYGYTF. This chain connects TRBV14 to TRBJ1-2; TRBD1 might be the D (6 bases). The CDR3 totals 15 residues. Germline V gene lookup returns CDR1 SGHDN and CDR2 FVKESK. V was shortened by 1 base and J by 4 bases, with 13 bases between the two germline ends. Variable domain in full (rest from reference TRBV14 and TRBJ1-2): EAGVTQFPSHSVIEKGQTVTLRCDPISGHDNLYWYRRVMGKEIKFLLHFVKESKQDESGMPNNRFLAERTGGTYSTLKVQPAELEDSGVYFCASSQVSGGVYGYTFGSGTRLTVV.